The rows below give T cell receptor beta chains drawn from one sample of a study of CD8 T cells in ankylosing spondylitis. TCRdb analysed the 5' RACE reads with MiXCR anew, one entry per CDR3 protein. The sample has some 800,000 distinct CDR3 sequences, roughly 12% seen once. The sample taken for sequencing was blood, either unsorted or a sorted T cell fraction (not recorded which). Every receptor here comes from a male donor with ankylosing spondylitis. The CDR3 runs from the conserved cysteine through the conserved F or W. A D gene is named only where the DNA matches it firmly. Some rows have no size entry. The others give once, few or many, or a class for an expanded clone.

clone_size	d_call	j_call	v_call	cdr3_nt	cdr3_aa
NA	NA	TRBJ2-7	TRBV5-1	TGCGCCAGCAGCCTGGATGCGCGGGAGCAGTACTTC	CASSLDAREQYF
NA	NA	TRBJ2-2	TRBV2	TGTGCCAGCAGTGAAGAAGGGCAGGAGCTGTTTTTT	CASSEEGQELFF
NA	NA	TRBJ1-4	TRBV5-1	TGCGCCAGCAGTCGGGGGGGTGATGAAAAACTGTTTTTT	CASSRGGDEKLFF
few	NA	TRBJ1-5	TRBV7-2	TGTGCCAGCAGCTTAGCGTTTGGGGAATTCAATAGCAATCAGCCCCAGCATTTT	CASSLAFGEFNSNQPQHF
NA	NA	TRBJ1-1	TRBV5-1	TGCGCCAGCAGCACCCTGACCGTGAACACTGAAGCTTTCTTT	CASSTLTVNTEAFF
few	TRBD1	TRBJ1-3	TRBV20-1	TGCAGTGCTCCCGACGGACAGGCTGGAAACACCATATATTTT	CSAPDGQAGNTIYF
many	NA	TRBJ1-1	TRBV20-1	TGCAGTGCTATAAAGAACACTGAAGCTTTCTTT	CSAIKNTEAFF
few	NA	TRBJ2-5	TRBV24-1	TGTGCCACCAGTGATGCAAGGCCCTACCAAGGGACCCAGTACTTC	CATSDARPYQGTQYF
many	NA	TRBJ2-2	TRBV29-1	TGCAGCGTTGGGACGATTAAGGGACTTGACACCGGGGAGCTGTTTTTT	CSVGTIKGLDTGELFF
NA	NA	TRBJ2-1	TRBV30	TGTGCCTGGAGTGGTACTGACTATGAGCAGTTCTTC	CAWSGTDYEQFF
few	TRBD2	TRBJ2-7	TRBV5-1	TGCGCCAGCAGCCCAGTAGGGACTACGATCTACGAGCAGTACTTC	CASSPVGTTIYEQYF